This TCR beta chain was captured in a study of T cells in Graves' hyperthyroidism and ophthalmopathy. This CDR3 region has 16 residues. Between the trimmed V and J ends, which lost 3 bases and 4 bases, there was a span of 16 bases. CDR1 and CDR2 from the germline V gene are SNHLY and FYNNEI. This clonotype has ten or more counts. Used for diagnoses were clinical symptoms, serum thyroxine and TRAb, thyroid ultrasound and orbital computed tomography. The TCR beta CDR3 regions underwent amplification using RNA transcripts as the source. A first-round RT-PCR of the TCR CDR3 used the HTBI primer set. TCRdb independently ran MiXCR on the multiplex PCR reads; one entry per CDR3 protein. The repertoire holds more than 500,000 distinct CDR3 sequences, with approximately 49% as singletons.

The receptor's source is an adult woman with Graves' disease, either hyperthyroidism or ophthalmopathy (not recorded which). Sequencing input: peripheral blood or thyroid tissue (not recorded which). This chain joins TRBV2 and TRBJ1-5; weak D call: TRBD1 (5 bases). The CDR3 DNA is TGTGCCAGCAGTGATTTTTCGGACACAGCTAATCAGCCCCAGCATTTT. Protein sequence: CASSDFSDTANQPQHF.